Following are 26 T cell receptor beta chains from one sample sequenced in a study of technical replicates of blood from several donors. TCRdb keeps only in-frame clones here, not all; method: immunoSEQ multiplex PCR. The sample holds about 75,000 clones, approximately 97% seen once. Sample: T cells isolated from PBMCs. The receptors come from a human donor in good health.

The rearrangement uses TRBV19 and TRBJ2-3; D is possibly TRBD2 (6 bases). The CDR3 is 15 amino acids. Per the germline V gene, CDR1 is LNHDA and CDR2 is SQIVND (reference sequence). Trimming left V 4 bases short and J 6 bases short, with 17 bases between. The CDR3 nucleotides are TGTGCCAGTAGTACGGCGGGACGGACGGTGGATACGCAGTATTTT. Its protein product is CASSTAGRTVDTQYF.

As to this clone: A read error may produce the germline difference seen at one junction end. CDR3 in amino acids: CASTPGTGMGGELFF. For the CDR3, the DNA is TGTGCTAGCACCCCGGGGACAGGGATGGGCGGGGAGCTGTTTTTT. The chain employs TRBV7-7 and TRBJ2-2, with 9 nucleotides matching TRBD1. The germline gives CDR1 SSHAT, CDR2 FNYEAQ (reference sequence). This CDR3 spans 15 amino acids. The full variable domain, rest sourced from reference TRBV7-7 and TRBJ2-2, is GAGVSQSPRYKVTKRGQDVTLRCDPISSHATLYWYQQALGQGPEFLTYFNYEAQPDKSGLPSDRFSAERPEGSISTLTIQRTEQRDSAMYRCASTPGTGMGGELFFGEGSRLTVL.

J is TRBJ2-1 and V is TRBV4-1; D gene uncertain. CDR3 length equals 17 residues. The germline V gene has CDR1 MGHRA and CDR2 YSYEKL. V was pared by 3 bases and J by 3 bases, with 18 bases between. The chain's CDR3 is CASSQGPVGRYYNEQFF. The CDR3 nucleotides read TGCGCCAGCAGCCAGGGTCCGGTCGGCAGGTACTACAATGAGCAGTTCTTC.

The J gene is TRBJ1-1, the V gene TRBV7-2; D gene uncertain. Trimming removed 1 base at V and 5 bases at J, with 14 bases between. The CDR3 spans 15 residues. Per the germline V gene, CDR1 is SGHTA and CDR2 is FQGNSA. The CDR3 bases are TGTGCCAGCAGCTTAGGTAGGCTCGGGTGGACTGAAGCTTTCTTT. It translates to CASSLGRLGWTEAFF.

J is TRBJ2-1 and V is TRBV10-3; D might be TRBD2 (5 bases). CDR1 and CDR2 from the germline V gene are ENHRY and SYGVKD. The CDR3 runs to 13 residues. V lost 4 bases and J lost 9, with 13 bases in between. This chain's CDR3 is CAISVREGAEQFF. The CDR3, as DNA: TGTGCCATCAGTGTGAGGGAAGGCGCTGAGCAGTTCTTC.

CDR3 DNA: TGTGCCAGCAGTTACAACTTAGTTGGTGAGCAGTTCTTC. Residues: CASSYNLVGEQFF. The chain employs TRBV6-5 and TRBJ2-1; D is uncertain. This CDR3 spans 13 amino acids. Trimming removed 2 bases at V and 9 bases at J, with 11 bases between. Germline loops: CDR1 MNHEY, CDR2 SVGAGI.

V gene TRBV5-4 combines with J gene TRBJ2-7, with D tentatively TRBD2 (6 bases). This CDR3 is built from 16 residues. V was cut by 3 bases and J by 3 bases, with 19 bases left in between. Germline CDR1 is SGHNT and CDR2 is YYREEE (reference sequence). CDR3 region: CASSYFLRDSYYEQYF. The CDR3 bases are TGTGCCAGCAGCTACTTTCTCCGGGACTCTTACTACGAGCAGTACTTC.

The chain joins TRBV6-1 to TRBJ1-5; D gene ambiguous. The CDR3 runs 17 residues. V lost 4 bases to trimming and J lost 0 bases, with 16 bases between them. The V gene's germline CDR1 is MNHNS and CDR2 SASEGT. CDR3: CASSVAPGPLSNQPQHF. The CDR3 region has the DNA TGTGCCAGCAGTGTCGCCCCGGGTCCCCTTAGCAATCAGCCCCAGCATTTT.

This chain uses TRBV30 with TRBJ2-7, with D perhaps TRBD2 (6 bases). V was trimmed by 3 bases and J by 5 bases, leaving 8 bases between them. The germline CDR1 and CDR2 sequences are GTSNPN and SVGIG (reference sequence). There are 11 residues in the CDR3. CDR3 region: CAWSGSHEQYF. The CDR3 region has the DNA TGTGCCTGGAGCGGGAGTCACGAGCAGTACTTC.

The V call is TRBV5-4, the J call TRBJ2-1, with D tentatively TRBD2 (5 bases). Trimming shortened V by 4 bases and J by 10 bases, and 21 bases separated the two germline ends. In germline, CDR1 is SGHNT, CDR2 YYREEE (reference sequence). The CDR3 is 15 amino acids. Here the CDR3 reads CASSLTDSFRREQFF. CDR3 nucleotides: TGTGCCAGCAGCCTTACCGACTCCTTTAGGAGGGAGCAGTTCTTC.

The gene calls are TRBV9 and TRBJ2-1, with TRBD2 as a possible D gene (5 bases). CDR1 is SGDLS and CDR2 is YYNGEE in the germline V gene. There are 18 residues in the CDR3. Trimming shortened V by 0 bases and J by 3 bases, and 19 bases separated the two germline ends. CDR3 sequence: CASSVVGGDISRYNEQFF. As DNA, the CDR3 is TGTGCCAGCAGCGTAGTAGGAGGAGACATAAGTCGCTACAATGAGCAGTTCTTC.

This chain links TRBV9 with TRBJ2-3; TRBD1 might be the D (6 bases). CDR1 is SGDLS, CDR2 YYNGEE, per germline. The CDR3 extends over 13 amino acids. Trimming stripped 6 bases from V and 1 base from J, with 9 bases between. In DNA form, the CDR3 reads TGTGCCAGCACCGCAGGGGGCACAGATACGCAGTATTTT. Protein sequence: CASTAGGTDTQYF. The variable domain in full, with the rest retrieved from reference TRBV9 and TRBJ2-3, is DSGVTQTPKHLITATGQRVTLRCSPRSGDLSVYWYQQSLDQGLQFLIQYYNGEERAKGNILERFSAQQFPDLHSELNLSSLELGDSALYFCASTAGGTDTQYFGPGTRLTVL.

J is TRBJ2-4 and V is TRBV6-5; D is undetermined. V shed 6 bases and J shed 6 bases, with 12 bases lying between them. Per germline, CDR1 MNHEY and CDR2 SVGAGI. The CDR3 sequence is 13 residues long. CDR3 nucleotides: TGTGCCAGCAGAGGAGAAGTGGGAAACATTCAGTACTTC. This encodes CASRGEVGNIQYF.

The chain uses TRBV18 and TRBJ2-7; 8 nucleotides line up with TRBD1. This CDR3 has 14 amino acids. V was clipped by 6 bases and J by 6 bases; unmatched bases: 10. CDR1 is KGHSH and CDR2 is LQKENI in the germline V gene. The CDR3 sequence: CASSLGQGLSEQYF. CDR3 DNA: TGTGCCAGCTCCTTAGGACAGGGTCTATCCGAGCAGTACTTC.

The rearrangement links TRBV2 to TRBJ2-6; TRBD1 might be the D (6 bases). This CDR3 region has 16 residues. Germline V gives CDR1 SNHLY, CDR2 FYNNEI. V dropped 8 bases and J dropped 0 bases, with 14 bases sitting between them. The CDR3 nucleotides are TGTGCCAGCTACGGGACAACGGTCTCTGGGGCCAACGTCCTGACTTTC. It is translated as CASYGTTVSGANVLTF.

The chain uses TRBV2 and TRBJ2-3, with 7 bases aligning to TRBD2. The CDR3 is made up of 14 amino acids. Per germline, CDR1 SNHLY and CDR2 FYNNEI. V lost 6 bases, J lost 5 bases, and 8 bases stayed unmatched. The CDR3 loop reads CASSDGLVEDTQYF. The CDR3, as DNA: TGTGCCAGCAGCGATGGACTAGTCGAAGATACGCAGTATTTT. Full variable domain (missing parts from reference TRBV2 and TRBJ2-3): EPEVTQTPSHQVTQMGQEVILRCVPISNHLYFYWYRQILGQKVEFLVSFYNNEISEKSEIFDDQFSVERPDGSNFTLKIRSTKLEDSAMYFCASSDGLVEDTQYFGPGTRLTVL.

The V call is TRBV5-1, the J call TRBJ2-2; 10 bases are a match to TRBD1. CDR1 is SGHRS, CDR2 YFSETQ, per germline. The CDR3 is 15 amino acids. V was pared by 7 bases and J by 4 bases, with 7 bases of the junction left unmatched. The DNA for the CDR3 is TGCGCCAGCTTCATGACAGGGGGCCGCACCGGGGAGCTGTTTTTT. Its translation: CASFMTGGRTGELFF.

V is TRBV4-2 and J is TRBJ2-7; 9 bases align to TRBD2. V gave up 3 bases and J gave up 0 bases; unmatched junction bases: 3. The CDR3 covers 15 residues. Germline V CDR1 and CDR2: LGHNA, YNFKEQ. CDR3 protein: CASSQISGSSYEQYF. DNA of the CDR3: TGTGCCAGCAGCCAGATTAGCGGGAGCTCCTACGAGCAGTACTTC.

The rearrangement joins TRBV7-2 to TRBJ2-1; D unresolved. Trimming took 3 bases from V and 8 from J, leaving 11 bases between them. In germline, CDR1 is SGHTA, CDR2 FQGNSA. The length of the CDR3 is 13 residues. The CDR3 reads CASSFPYLYEQFF. CDR3 coding DNA: TGTGCCAGCAGCTTCCCGTACCTATATGAGCAGTTCTTC.

A single count supports this clone. The chain joins TRBV6-5 to TRBJ1-3, with D hard to call. The CDR3 totals 14 residues. V was clipped by 5 bases and J by 0 bases, with 8 bases between them. CDR1 is MNHEY, CDR2 SVGAGI, per germline. This chain's CDR3 is CASSSLSSGNTIYF. Written as DNA, the CDR3 is TGTGCCAGCAGTAGTCTGAGCTCTGGAAACACCATATATTTT.

The chain uses TRBV6-6 and TRBJ1-2; 9 bases align to TRBD1. Germline V lookup: CDR1 MNHNY, CDR2 SVGAGI (reference sequence). The CDR3 covers 14 residues. The ends lost 6 bases at V and 8 bases at J; junction bases unmatched: 10. CDR3 sequence reads: CASSPGQGFLGYTF. The CDR3 coding sequence is TGTGCCAGCAGCCCGGGACAGGGTTTTTTGGGCTACACCTTC.

This chain uses TRBV5-4 with TRBJ2-7; 8 bases match TRBD2. Germline V gene lookup returns CDR1 SGHNT and CDR2 YYREEE (reference sequence). Trimming cost V 4 bases and J 3 bases; bases outside gene matches: 3. The CDR3 sequence is 13 residues long. This chain's CDR3 is CASSGTSGYEQYF. The CDR3 coding sequence is TGTGCCAGCAGCGGGACTAGTGGCTACGAGCAGTACTTC. The whole variable domain, remainder taken from reference TRBV5-4 and TRBJ2-7, is ETGVTQSPTHLIKTRGQQVTLRCSSQSGHNTVSWYQQALGQGPQFIFQYYREEENGRGNFPPRFSGLQFPNYSSELNVNALELDDSALYLCASSGTSGYEQYFGPGTRLTVT.

The V gene is TRBV6-1, the J gene TRBJ1-2; 7 bases align to TRBD1. V trimming: 3 bases; J trimming: 1 base; junction bases outside the gene matches: 8. The CDR3 runs to 16 residues. Germline V gives CDR1 MNHNS, CDR2 SASEGT. For the CDR3, the DNA is TGTGCCAGCAGTGATCCGGGACAGCAGTATAACTATGGCTACACCTTC. This sequence encodes CASSDPGQQYNYGYTF.

This clone occurred once. The chain employs TRBV27 and TRBJ2-5, with D possibly TRBD1 on 5 matching bases. Trimming stripped 0 bases from V and 14 bases from J, with 16 bases between. CDR1 and CDR2 from the germline V gene are MNHEY and SMNVEV (reference sequence). The CDR3 spans 13 residues. In DNA form, the CDR3 reads TGTGCCAGCAGTTTATCGAGGAGAGACAGCCCCTACTTC. Protein product: CASSLSRRDSPYF.

The CDR3 sequence: CASSGQGTNTQYF. As DNA, the CDR3 is TGTGCCAGCAGTGGACAGGGAACAAATACGCAGTATTTT. J is TRBJ2-3 and V is TRBV6-5; 8 positions agree with TRBD1. The V gene end was trimmed by 5 bases and the J gene end by 7 bases; junction bases not matched to a gene: 5. Germline V gene lookup returns CDR1 MNHEY and CDR2 SVGAGI. CDR3 length: 13 amino acids.

V usage is TRBV5-4 and J usage is TRBJ2-3; 8 positions match TRBD2. CDR1 is SGHNT, CDR2 YYREEE, per germline (reference sequence). V lost 1 base, J lost 4 bases, and 8 bases stayed unmatched. The CDR3 extends over 16 amino acids. CDR3 loop: CASSLRAGGMADTQYF. Written as DNA, the CDR3 is TGTGCCAGCAGCTTGAGGGCGGGAGGAATGGCAGATACGCAGTATTTT.